This T cell receptor beta chain is from a study of blood T cell repertoires in COVID-19. Overall study context: Samples of COVID-19 (acute and convalescent) were obtained from the United States, Italy and Spain. In each case, the material was cDNA or gDNA derived from T cells, B-cell-depleted T cells, or PBMCs.

Produced via immunoSEQ multiplex PCR; TCRdb's table is partial and in-frame only. The sample contains over 90,000 clones, about 87% of which appear only once. Germline V gene sequence: CDR1 LNHNV, CDR2 YYDKDF (reference sequence). This CDR3 is 13 amino acids long. Trimming pared 5 bases from V and 9 bases from J, leaving 16 bases between. The sequenced sample was peripheral blood. The rearrangement links TRBV15 to TRBJ2-5, with D perhaps TRBD1 (5 bases). The source of this sequence is a human donor in a cohort sampled during active COVID-19. The CDR3 nucleotides are TGTGCCACCAGCGCCCTACACTCAGGGCCCCAGTACTTC. This translates into CATSALHSGPQYF.